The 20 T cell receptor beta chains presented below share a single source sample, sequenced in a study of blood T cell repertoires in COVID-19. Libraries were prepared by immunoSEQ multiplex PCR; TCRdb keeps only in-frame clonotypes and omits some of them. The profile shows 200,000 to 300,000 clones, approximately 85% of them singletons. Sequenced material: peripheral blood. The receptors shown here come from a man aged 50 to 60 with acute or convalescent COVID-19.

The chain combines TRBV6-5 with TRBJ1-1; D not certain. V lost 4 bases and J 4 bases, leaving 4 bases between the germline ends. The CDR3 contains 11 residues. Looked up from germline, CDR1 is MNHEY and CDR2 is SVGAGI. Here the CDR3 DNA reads TGTGCCAGCAGTTCGTTCACTGAAGCTTTCTTT. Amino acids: CASSSFTEAFF.

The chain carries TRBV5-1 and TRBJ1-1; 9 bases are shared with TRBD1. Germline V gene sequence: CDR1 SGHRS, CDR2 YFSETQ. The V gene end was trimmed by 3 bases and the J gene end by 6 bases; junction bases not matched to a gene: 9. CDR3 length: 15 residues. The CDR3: CASSSQQGARSEAFF. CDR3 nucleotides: TGCGCCAGCAGCTCTCAACAGGGGGCGAGGTCTGAAGCTTTCTTT.

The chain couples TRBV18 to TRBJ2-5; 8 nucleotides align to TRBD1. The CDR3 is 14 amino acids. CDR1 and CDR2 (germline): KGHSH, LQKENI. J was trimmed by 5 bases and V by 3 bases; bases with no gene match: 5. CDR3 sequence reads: CASSPWTGWETQYF. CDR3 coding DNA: TGTGCCAGCTCACCCTGGACAGGGTGGGAGACCCAGTACTTC.

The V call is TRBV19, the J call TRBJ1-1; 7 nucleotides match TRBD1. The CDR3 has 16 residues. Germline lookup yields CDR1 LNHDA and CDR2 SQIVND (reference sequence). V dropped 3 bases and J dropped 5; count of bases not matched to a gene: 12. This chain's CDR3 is CASSMNRGVVATEAFF. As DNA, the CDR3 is TGTGCCAGTAGTATGAACAGGGGAGTAGTCGCTACTGAAGCTTTCTTT.

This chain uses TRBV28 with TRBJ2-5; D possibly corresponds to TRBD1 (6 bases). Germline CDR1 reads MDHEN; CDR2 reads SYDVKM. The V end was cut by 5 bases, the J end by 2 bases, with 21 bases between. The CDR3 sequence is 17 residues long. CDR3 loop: CASSPEITWGPQETQYF. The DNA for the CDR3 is TGTGCCAGCAGTCCAGAGATCACCTGGGGGCCACAAGAGACCCAGTACTTC.

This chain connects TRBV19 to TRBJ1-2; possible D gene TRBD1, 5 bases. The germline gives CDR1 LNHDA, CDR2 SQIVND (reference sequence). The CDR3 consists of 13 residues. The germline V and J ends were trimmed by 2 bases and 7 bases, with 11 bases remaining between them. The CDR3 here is CASSIQEGTGYTF. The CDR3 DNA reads TGTGCCAGTAGTATACAGGAGGGGACTGGCTACACCTTC.

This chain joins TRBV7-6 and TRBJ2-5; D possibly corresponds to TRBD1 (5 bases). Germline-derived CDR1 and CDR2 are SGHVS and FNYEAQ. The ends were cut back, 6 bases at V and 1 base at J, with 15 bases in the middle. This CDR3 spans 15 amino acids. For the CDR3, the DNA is TGTGCCAGCAGTTTCAGGGTCAGGCCCCAAGAGACCCAGTACTTC. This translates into CASSFRVRPQETQYF.

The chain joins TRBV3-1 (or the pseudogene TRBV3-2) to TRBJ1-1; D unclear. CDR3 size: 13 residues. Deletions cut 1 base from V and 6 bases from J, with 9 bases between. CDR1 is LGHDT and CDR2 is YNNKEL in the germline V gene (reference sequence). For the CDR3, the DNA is TGTGCCAGCAGCCAAGCAAGTGGCTCTGAAGCTTTCTTT. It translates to CASSQASGSEAFF.

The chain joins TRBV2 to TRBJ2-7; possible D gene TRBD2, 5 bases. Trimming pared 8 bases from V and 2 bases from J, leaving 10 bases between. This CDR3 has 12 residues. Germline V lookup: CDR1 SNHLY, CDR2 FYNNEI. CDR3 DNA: TGTGCCAGCTCCGCGGAGGCCTACGAGCAGTACTTC. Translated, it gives CASSAEAYEQYF.

The DNA for the CDR3 is TGTGCCAGCAATAATCAGGATGTGAATGGCTACACCTTC. As protein: CASNNQDVNGYTF. The V gene is TRBV2, the J gene TRBJ1-2; D not resolved. The CDR3 extends over 13 amino acids. Between the trimmed V and J ends, which lost 7 bases and 6 bases, there was a span of 15 bases. Per germline, CDR1 SNHLY and CDR2 FYNNEI. Full variable domain (remainder filled in from reference TRBV2 and TRBJ1-2): EPEVTQTPSHQVTQMGQEVILRCVPISNHLYFYWYRQILGQKVEFLVSFYNNEISEKSEIFDDQFSVERPDGSNFTLKIRSTKLEDSAMYFCASNNQDVNGYTFGSGTRLTVV.

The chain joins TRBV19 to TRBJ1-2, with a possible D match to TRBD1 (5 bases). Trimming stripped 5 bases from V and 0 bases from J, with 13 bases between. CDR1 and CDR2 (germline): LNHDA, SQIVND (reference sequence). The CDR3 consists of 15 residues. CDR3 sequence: CASSPRQRPNYGYTF. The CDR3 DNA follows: TGTGCCAGTAGTCCCCGACAGAGACCTAACTATGGCTACACCTTC.

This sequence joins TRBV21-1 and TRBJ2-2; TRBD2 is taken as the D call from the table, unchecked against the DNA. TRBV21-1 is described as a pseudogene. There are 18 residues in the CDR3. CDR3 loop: CASSKQLAGGSNTGELFF. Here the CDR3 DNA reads TGTGCCAGCAGCAAACAACTAGCGGGGGGTTCGAACACCGGGGAGCTGTTTTTT.

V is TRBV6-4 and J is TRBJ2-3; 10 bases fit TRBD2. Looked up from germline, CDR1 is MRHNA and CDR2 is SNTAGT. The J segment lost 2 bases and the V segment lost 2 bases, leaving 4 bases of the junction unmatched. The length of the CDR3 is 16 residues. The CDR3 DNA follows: TGTGCCAGCAGTGACCGCAGCGGGGGGGACACAGATACGCAGTATTTT. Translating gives CASSDRSGGDTDTQYF.

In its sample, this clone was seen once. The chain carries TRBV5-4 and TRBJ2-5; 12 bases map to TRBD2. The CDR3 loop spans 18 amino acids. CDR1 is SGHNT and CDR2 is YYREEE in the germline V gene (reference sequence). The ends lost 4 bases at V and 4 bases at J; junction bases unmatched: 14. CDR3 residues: CASSADLAGGPGTETQYF. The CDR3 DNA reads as TGTGCCAGCAGCGCGGACCTAGCGGGAGGGCCCGGCACAGAGACCCAGTACTTC.

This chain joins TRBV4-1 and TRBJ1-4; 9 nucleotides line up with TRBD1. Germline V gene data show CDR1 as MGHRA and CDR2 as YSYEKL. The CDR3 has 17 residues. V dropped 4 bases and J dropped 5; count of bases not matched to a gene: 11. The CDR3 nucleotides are TGCGCCAGCAGCCGTTTATACTTAGGGACAGGGAATGAAAAACTGTTTTTT. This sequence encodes CASSRLYLGTGNEKLFF.

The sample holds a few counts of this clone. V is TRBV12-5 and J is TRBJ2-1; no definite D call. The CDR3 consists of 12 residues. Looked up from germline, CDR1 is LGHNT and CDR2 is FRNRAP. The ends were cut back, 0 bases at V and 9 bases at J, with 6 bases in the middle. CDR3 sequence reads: CASGLVLGEQFF. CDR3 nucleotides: TGTGCTAGTGGTTTGGTACTTGGTGAGCAGTTCTTC.

CDR3 coding DNA: TGTGCCAGCAGCTTGGGGGCCCTCTCTGGAAACACCATATATTTT. Protein: CASSLGALSGNTIYF. The chain carries TRBV11-2 and TRBJ1-3; D perhaps matches TRBD1 (6 bases). V dropped 3 bases and J dropped 0 bases, with 9 bases sitting between them. CDR3 length: 15 residues. Germline V CDR1 and CDR2: SGHAT, FQNNGV.

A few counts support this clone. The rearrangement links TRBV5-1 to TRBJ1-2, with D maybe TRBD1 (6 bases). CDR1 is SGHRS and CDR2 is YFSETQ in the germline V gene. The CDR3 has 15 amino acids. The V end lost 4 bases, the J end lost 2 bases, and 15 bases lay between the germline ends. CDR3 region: CASSNAGVLNYGYTF. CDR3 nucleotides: TGCGCCAGCAGCAATGCAGGGGTACTAAACTATGGCTACACCTTC.

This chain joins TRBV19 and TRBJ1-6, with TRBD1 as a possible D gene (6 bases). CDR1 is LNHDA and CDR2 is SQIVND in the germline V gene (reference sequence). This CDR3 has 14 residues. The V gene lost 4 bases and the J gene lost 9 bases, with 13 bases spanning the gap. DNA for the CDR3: TGTGCCAGTAGTACCGGACAGCGGGGTTCACCCCTCCACTTT. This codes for CASSTGQRGSPLHF.

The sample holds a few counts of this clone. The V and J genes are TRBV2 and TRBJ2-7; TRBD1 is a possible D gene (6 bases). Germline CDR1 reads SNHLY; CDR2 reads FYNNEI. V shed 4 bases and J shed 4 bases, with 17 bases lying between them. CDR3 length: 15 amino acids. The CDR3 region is CASSGDTGPRYEQYF. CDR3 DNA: TGTGCCAGCAGTGGGGATACAGGGCCGAGATACGAGCAGTACTTC.